These 19 T cell receptor beta chains share one sample of origin, sequenced in a study of T cell responses to AZD1222 COVID-19 vaccine. The assay was immunoSEQ multiplex PCR, and TCRdb's table has in-frame clones only and misses some. The data show about 94,000 clones, approximately 90% seen once. The sequenced sample was peripheral blood, obtained 28 days after the second AZD1222 dose. All receptors come from an adult who received the AZD1222 COVID-19 vaccine.

J is TRBJ1-2 and V is TRBV12-3 or TRBV12-4; D not certain. Trimming shortened V by 1 base and J by 7 bases, and 10 bases separated the two germline ends. The CDR3 has 13 residues. In DNA, the CDR3 is TGTGCCAGCAGTTTAGAACCTCGCGGTGGCTACACCTTC. Its protein is CASSLEPRGGYTF.

Turning to this clone: Relative to the germline gene, one junction end is altered; a read error may explain this. This sequence joins TRBV7-7 and TRBJ2-5; 9 bases match TRBD2. This CDR3 has 15 amino acids. Germline lookup yields CDR1 SSHAT and CDR2 FNYEAQ (reference sequence). The CDR3 nucleotides read TGTGCTAGCAGCTTAGAGCGGGGGGTGGCAGAGACCCAGTACTTC. It specifies CASSLERGVAETQYF. The complete variable domain, with remaining parts taken from reference TRBV7-7 and TRBJ2-5, reads GAGVSQSPRYKVTKRGQDVTLRCDPISSHATLYWYQQALGQGPEFLTYFNYEAQPDKSGLPSDRFSAERPEGSISTLTIQRTEQRDSAMYRCASSLERGVAETQYFGPGTRLLVL.

The chain couples TRBV7-2 to TRBJ1-6; the D gene is possibly TRBD1 (6 bases). V was pared by 1 base and J by 13 bases, with 11 bases between. This CDR3 has 13 residues. Germline CDR1 reads SGHTA; CDR2 reads FQGNSA. The CDR3 nucleotides are TGTGCCAGCAGCTTAGGGCAGGGGCCCCCCCTCCACTTT. This codes for CASSLGQGPPLHF.

The chain has TRBV9 and TRBJ1-2; D is unclear. Per the germline V gene, CDR1 is SGDLS and CDR2 is YYNGEE. This CDR3 comprises 15 residues. V lost 0 bases and J lost 5, with 14 bases in between. The CDR3 DNA follows: TGTGCCAGCAGCGTAGCTATAGACGCCGAATATGGCTACACCTTC. It yields the protein CASSVAIDAEYGYTF. Full variable domain (rest looked up from reference TRBV9 and TRBJ1-2): DSGVTQTPKHLITATGQRVTLRCSPRSGDLSVYWYQQSLDQGLQFLIQYYNGEERAKGNILERFSAQQFPDLHSELNLSSLELGDSALYFCASSVAIDAEYGYTFGSGTRLTVV.

The chain has TRBV28 and TRBJ2-3; no reliable D call. Germline CDR1 reads MDHEN; CDR2 reads SYDVKM. This CDR3 has 12 residues. Deletions cut 6 bases from V and 5 bases from J, with 9 bases between. The CDR3 loop is CASSWSGDTQYF. In DNA, the CDR3 is TGTGCCAGCAGCTGGAGTGGAGATACGCAGTATTTT.

The CDR3 DNA reads as TGTGCCAGTAGTATTTTTGGACAGGAAACCACTGAAGCTTTCTTT. Translation: CASSIFGQETTEAFF. The V gene is TRBV19, the J gene TRBJ1-1, with 7 bases lining up with TRBD1. From germline, CDR1 is LNHDA and CDR2 SQIVND (reference sequence). J lost 4 bases, V lost 3 bases, and 8 bases had no gene match. The CDR3 consists of 15 residues.

Only a few counts were recorded for this clone. The chain carries TRBV5-1 and TRBJ2-1; 9 bases line up with TRBD2. The length of the CDR3 is 15 residues. The germline CDR1 and CDR2 sequences are SGHRS and YFSETQ. J gave up 7 bases and V 3 bases, and 8 bases lay outside the gene matches. The CDR3 DNA reads TGCGCCAGCAGCTCCGTAGCGGGGGTGACTAATGAGCAGTTCTTC. This encodes CASSSVAGVTNEQFF.

V and J are TRBV28 and TRBJ1-2, with TRBD1 as a possible D gene (6 bases). The germline gives CDR1 MDHEN, CDR2 SYDVKM. Trimming removed 7 bases at V and 4 bases at J, with 13 bases between. The CDR3 runs to 13 residues. CDR3: CASIEGGGYGYTF. CDR3 nucleotide sequence: TGTGCCAGCATTGAGGGGGGCGGCTATGGCTACACCTTC.

The V gene is TRBV6-1, the J gene TRBJ1-5; 9 bases are a match to TRBD1. CDR1 is MNHNS, CDR2 SASEGT, per germline. The CDR3 runs to 16 residues. The V segment lost 1 base and the J segment 5 bases; nucleotides outside the gene matches: 6. CDR3 sequence: CASSEVGTGLHQPQHF. The CDR3 nucleotides read TGTGCCAGCAGTGAAGTAGGGACAGGGCTTCATCAGCCCCAGCATTTT.

The V call is TRBV4-1, the J call TRBJ2-1; TRBD1 might be the D (6 bases). Germline V gene lookup returns CDR1 MGHRA and CDR2 YSYEKL. V dropped 4 bases and J dropped 7 bases, with 14 bases sitting between them. The CDR3 is made up of 14 amino acids. CDR3 sequence (DNA): TGCGCCAGCAGCCCTCACAGGGATTGGAATGAGCAGTTCTTC. Translating gives CASSPHRDWNEQFF.

V and J are TRBV5-6 and TRBJ1-5; perhaps TRBD1 as D (5 bases). CDR1 is SGHDT and CDR2 is YYEEEE in the germline V gene. The V end was cut by 3 bases, the J end by 4 bases, with 8 bases between. CDR3 size: 13 residues. The CDR3 DNA is TGTGCCAGCAGCTCTGGACAAAATCAGCCCCAGCATTTT. Protein: CASSSGQNQPQHF. Together with reference TRBV5-6 and TRBJ1-5, the CDR3 gives the full variable domain: DAGVTQSPTHLIKTRGQQVTLRCSPKSGHDTVSWYQQALGQGPQFIFQYYEEEERQRGNFPDRFSGHQFPNYSSELNVNALLLGDSALYLCASSSGQNQPQHFGDGTRLSIL.

V is TRBV6-5 and J is TRBJ1-2; 10 bases fit TRBD1. The CDR3 contains 15 residues. Trimming cost V 6 bases and J 5 bases; bases outside gene matches: 9. Germline loops: CDR1 MNHEY, CDR2 SVGAGI. CDR3 sequence reads: CASRHLTGQGYGYTF. DNA for the CDR3: TGTGCCAGCAGGCACCTAACGGGACAGGGGTATGGCTACACCTTC.

V is TRBV6-5 and J is TRBJ1-1; D unresolved. The CDR3 is 13 amino acids. CDR1 is MNHEY, CDR2 SVGAGI, per germline. V shed 6 bases and J shed 1 base, with 9 bases lying between them. CDR3 amino acids: CASRNRQNTEAFF. CDR3 in DNA: TGTGCCAGCAGGAACAGACAGAACACTGAAGCTTTCTTT.

This chain joins TRBV6-1 and TRBJ2-5; 8 positions match TRBD2. V lost 2 bases and J lost 2; bases outside the gene matches: 1. CDR1 and CDR2 (germline): MNHNS, SASEGT. There are 14 residues in the CDR3. CDR3 sequence (DNA): TGTGCCAGCAGTGAACGGGGGGGGCAAGAGACCCAGTACTTC. Translated: CASSERGGQETQYF.

The rearrangement joins TRBV4-1 to TRBJ1-5; D not certain. The length of the CDR3 is 16 residues. V was pared by 0 bases and J by 2 bases, with 11 bases between. The germline V gene has CDR1 MGHRA and CDR2 YSYEKL. The CDR3 nucleotides read TGCGCCAGCAGCCAAGAGTCCGGGCGACGCAATCAGCCCCAGCATTTT. It codes for CASSQESGRRNQPQHF.

The chain uses TRBV25-1 and TRBJ1-5; tentative D call: TRBD1 (6 bases). V was shortened by 1 base and J by 0 bases, with 7 bases between the two germline ends. The length of the CDR3 is 15 residues. CDR1 is MGHDK and CDR2 is SYGVNS in the germline V gene. The CDR3 reads CASSESGVSNQPQHF. The CDR3 DNA follows: TGTGCCAGCAGTGAATCAGGGGTTAGCAATCAGCCCCAGCATTTT.

CDR3 sequence reads: CSVELTYEQYF. CDR3 DNA sequence: TGCAGTGTTGAGCTTACCTACGAGCAGTACTTC. The chain is built from TRBV20-1 and TRBJ2-7, with unresolved D. Germline CDR1 and CDR2: DFQATT and SNEGSKA (reference sequence). This CDR3 is built from 11 residues. With 7 bases removed from V and 2 bases from J, the gap between germline ends came to 9 bases.

The table lists this clone with a count of one. The germline gene is not matched at one end of the junction; a read error may be the cause. This chain links TRBV3-1 (or the pseudogene TRBV3-2) with TRBJ1-2; D is undetermined. The CDR3 loop spans 9 amino acids. CDR1 LGHDT and CDR2 YNNKEL come from the germline V gene (reference sequence). CDR3 in DNA: TGTGCCAGCCGGAGGCGGAGCGCCTTC. It is translated as CASRRRSAF.

This rearrangement joins TRBV9 to TRBJ2-2, with D tentatively TRBD1 or TRBD2 (5 bases each). In germline, CDR1 is SGDLS, CDR2 YYNGEE. This CDR3 is 15 amino acids long. V shed 4 bases and J shed 4 bases, with 14 bases lying between them. CDR3 coding DNA: TGTGCCAGCAGCAGATGGGGCGCGGGCACCGGGGAGCTGTTTTTT. Its translation: CASSRWGAGTGELFF.